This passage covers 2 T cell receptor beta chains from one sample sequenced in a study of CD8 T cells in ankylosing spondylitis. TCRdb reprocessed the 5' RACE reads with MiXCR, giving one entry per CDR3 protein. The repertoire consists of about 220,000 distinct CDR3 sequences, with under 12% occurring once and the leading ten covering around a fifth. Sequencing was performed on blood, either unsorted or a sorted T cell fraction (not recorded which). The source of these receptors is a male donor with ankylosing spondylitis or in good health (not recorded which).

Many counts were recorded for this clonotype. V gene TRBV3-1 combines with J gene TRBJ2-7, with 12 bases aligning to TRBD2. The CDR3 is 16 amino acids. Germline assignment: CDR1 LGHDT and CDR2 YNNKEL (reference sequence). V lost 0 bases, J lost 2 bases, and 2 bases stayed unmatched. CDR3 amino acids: CASSQDRLAGAYEQYF. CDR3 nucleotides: TGTGCCAGCAGCCAAGATCGACTAGCGGGGGCCTACGAGCAGTACTTC.

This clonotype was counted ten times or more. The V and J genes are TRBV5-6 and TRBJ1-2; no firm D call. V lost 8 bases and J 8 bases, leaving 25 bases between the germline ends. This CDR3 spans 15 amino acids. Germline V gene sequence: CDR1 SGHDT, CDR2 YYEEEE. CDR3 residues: CASNQLGSTVRGYTF. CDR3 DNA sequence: TGTGCCAGTAACCAACTAGGTTCGACCGTGAGAGGCTACACCTTC. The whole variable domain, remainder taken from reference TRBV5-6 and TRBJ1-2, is DAGVTQSPTHLIKTRGQQVTLRCSPKSGHDTVSWYQQALGQGPQFIFQYYEEEERQRGNFPDRFSGHQFPNYSSELNVNALLLGDSALYLCASNQLGSTVRGYTFGSGTRLTVV.